This T cell receptor (beta chain) is drawn from a study of blood T cell repertoires in COVID-19. Background on the study: The analysed material was cDNA or gDNA that came from T cells, B-cell-depleted T cells, or PBMCs.

Authors' data handling: From reference gene primer amplification, estimates of nucleated cell counts were derived. Libraries were prepared by immunoSEQ multiplex PCR; TCRdb keeps only in-frame clonotypes and omits some of them. For V, J and clone size, that table is used; D and trimming come from the DNA. The table has fewer than 110,000 clones, approximately 88% seen once. V lost 6 bases and J lost 10; bases outside the gene matches: 7. The CDR3 runs to 13 residues. The J gene is TRBJ1-1, the V gene TRBV12-3 or TRBV12-4; 11 bases match TRBD1. Sequencing was performed on peripheral blood. The TCR was taken from a man aged 35-49 years with active or convalescent COVID-19. The CDR3 coding sequence is TGTGCCAGCAGGGACCCCGGGACAGGGGGAGCTTTCTTT. Its protein is CASRDPGTGGAFF.